The entry below gives a single T cell receptor beta chain sequence along with its context. Its antigen is unknown. Nothing much larger sits one base from this clone, and base qualities are not available. The immunoSEQ hsTCRB v3.0 assay was used at survey level resolution to sequence the TRB variable region. A depth of roughly 35,000-50,000 T-cell genomes per sample was targeted for TRB sequencing. An Illumina MiSeq with a v3 150-cycle kit was used to sequence the pooled TRB libraries. The original methods were these. Repertoire analysis ran in R within a reproducible Nextflow workflow covering QC, data transformation and analysis. LymphoSeq2, an R package for exploring AIRR-Seq data, was used to implement custom analyses. Four samples that yielded fewer than 5000 total TRB sequences were excluded, so that fewer than 200 HIV repertoires were analyzed. Among the roughly 180 retained HIV repertoires, approximately 61 were collected before ART initiation and some 130 after ART initiation. Repertoires were downsampled to 5000 TRB nucleotide sequences, and summary statistics were averaged over 100 downsampling iterations. Only TRB sequences with CDR3 regions of at least seven amino acids were retained for analysis. Diversity was assessed using a clonality score derived from Shannon entropy and using the Gini coefficient. In repertoire networks, the top 5000 CDR3 amino acid sequences were linked whenever an edit distance of one separated two sequences. GLIPH2 predicted antigen specificity groups and MHC restriction for TRB CDR3 amino acid sequences. CDR3 amino acid sequences were matched against VDJdb and McPAS-TCR to flag known CMV, EBV, HIV or tissue antigen associations. Pre-ART, post-ART and control groups were compared with Wilcoxon signed-rank tests and Holm-Bonferroni correction. TCRdb stores this immuneACCESS table with in-frame sequences only. Part of the clones is absent; in the studies checked, under half of the shortfall reflects unresolved V genes, and no reason is known for the rest. V and J calls and clone size are copied from that table; D and trimming were computed from the DNA. For this sample the table gives approximately 29,000 clones, of which approximately 90% were detected only once. The ten top clones hold under 15% of the sample.

V loses 5 bases, J loses 0 bases, and the germline ends lie 14 bases apart. Its CDR3 holds 16 amino acids, cysteine through phenylalanine. Only CDR3 DNA remains: 48 bases, in frame from the first base. CDR1 and CDR2 are read off the germline V gene as SGHAT and FQNNGV. This record comes from a study of long-term antiretroviral therapy in people with HIV (dated by TCRdb to the early 2020s). A note on the overall study: The earliest samples were collected approximately a decade before the 2015 WHO recommendation for immediate ART, a period when ART was typically delayed until CD4 counts fell. A retrospective serial study tested whether changes in peripheral blood TRB repertoire composition and diversity were associated with ART initiation and durable HIV suppression. From 25 to 30 adults with confirmed HIV infection, the cohort provided approximately 210 cryopreserved PBMC samples, gathered serially across a mean of roughly 6 years (range 1-12). About 35% of the 30 participants with HIV were female. No cross-contamination during QIAcube processing was shown when test extractions of a monoclonal T-cell line were performed alongside 30 to 40 polyclonal samples. Results and caveats for the whole study, not just this receptor: Starting ART was linked to a significant rise in TRB diversity, yet even with long-term ART the diversity remained significantly lower than in transplant donor controls. The samples span the years 2004 to 2017, and the ART regimens used at that time may not be as effective as current regimens. Compared with controls, HIV repertoires had narrower CDR3 length ranges, and the network structure pointed to an antigen-experienced repertoire that shifted only slightly toward naive after ART. The repertoire was dominated across all time points by expanded TRB clones identified before ART initiation, although this dominance was seen to fluctuate and to decrease in many PLHIV after ART. Owing to limited PBMC availability, only the TCR beta chain was sequenced, without alpha chain pairing. Because pre-ART samples had limited cell numbers, profiling was done on unsorted PBMC rather than on sorted CD4+ and CD8+ T cells. Inferences about post-ART repertoire changes were limited because no data were available on ART adherence, viral resistance or therapy changes.

To be included, a participant needed at least one PBMC sample from before ART initiation plus at least two post-ART samples. Treatment was received in the United States of America by all participants with HIV. Before DNA extraction, cryopreserved samples containing about 0.9-11 million PBMC were thawed and washed. At the time of the earliest PBMC sample for each participant with HIV, ages ranged from about 20 to 55 years. Each participant contributed PBMC samples from 1-4 timepoints before ART initiation and 2-8 timepoints after ART initiation, with a median of 7 samples. Serial HIV viral load, CD4+ T-cell count, ART history and demographic data were obtained for every participant. A Qiagen kit on a QIAcube was used to extract genomic DNA from unsorted PBMC, with samples processed in batches of 12.

The sequences come from unsorted PBMCs, collected 1.1 years after starting antiretroviral therapy. The clonotype originates from a man aged 18 to 30 with HIV. The chain is encoded by TRBV11-2 joined to TRBJ2-4; the D gene cannot be named for sure. CDR3 loop: CASSQNNGVAKNIQYF. The DNA sequence follows: TGTGCCAGCAGCCAGAACAATGGGGTAGCCAAAAACATTCAGTACTTC.